The T cell receptor beta chain described here comes from a study of T cell clusters in autoimmune cytopenias (dated by TCRdb to the late 2010s). About the full investigation: Among healthy donor controls, the mean age was around 51 years, the median age was approximately 64 years, and about 55% of the 43 were female. In autoimmune cytopenia patients, peripheral blood TRB and IGH repertoires were sequenced during active disease and over treatment follow-up, together with healthy, CLL and autoimmune hepatitis controls. The goal of the study was to determine whether autoimmune cytopenia patients have a disease-specific immune repertoire signature that could serve as a blood-based biomarker. Repertoires from autoimmune hepatitis patients were compared with those of about two dozen healthy donors matched for age and sex. The median TRB sequencing depth was 50,000 to 60,000 reads per sample, and the median number of distinct TRB clonotypes was a few thousand per sample. For primary cytopenia the controls were 25 age-matched healthy donors, whereas for secondary cytopenia the controls were more than eleven age-matched CLL patients. Study-level results and caveats: TRB repertoire shifts, with less even repertoires in secondary cytopenia and CLL, mostly reflected lymphoma bias rather than autoimmunity. Healthy donors had almost three times as many exclusive TRB clusters as active autoimmune hepatitis patients, a finding consistent with an autoimmunity-wide signature. The T cell clusters were only ever defined in silico, so experimental validation of their functional role was still needed. In the comparison of secondary cytopenia with CLL, no cluster-lack signature showed up, apparently because the dominant lymphoma-associated repertoire masked the signature. A lack of physiological T cell clusters in primary autoimmune cytopenia patients was suggested by GLIPH, as 51 clusters were found to be exclusive to healthy donors versus roughly 15 exclusive to patients.

Per the germline V gene, KGHSH is the CDR1 and LQKENI is the CDR2. Measured from the cysteine to the phenylalanine, the CDR3 is 14 residues long. There is no recorded DNA. To amplify TRB rearrangements, a touch-down multiplex PCR protocol was run with the TRB-A and TRB-B primer pools combined in a single tube. Illumina adapters and sample indices were added to the amplicons through two consecutive PCR reactions performed with Phusion HS II polymerase. After gel purification with the NucleoSpin Gel and PCR Clean-up kit, the amplicons were quantified by Qubit and checked for quality on an Agilent 2100 Bioanalyzer. Libraries were sequenced on an Illumina MiSeq using 600-cycle, single-indexed, paired-end runs. The paper's processing steps were these. Alignment and assembly of TRB reads were performed with MiXCR version 2.1.12 and the default MiXCR reference library. A clone was defined by each unique CDR3 nucleotide sequence, and the analysis included only productive sequences supported by at least two reads. Repertoire diversity was assessed with alpha-parameterized diversity profiles (alpha 0 to 5), including the Shannon (alpha 1) and Simpson (alpha 2) indices, which were computed with an R script. Combinatorial TRB VJ usage was computed with the tcR package and compared between cohorts by principal component analysis with ade4. GLIPH clustering of TCRbeta CDR3s was carried out on cohort pairs matched by age and read depth, and cluster frequencies were compared by Wilcoxon test. TCRdb reprocessed the reads into one record per CDR3 protein sequence, lacking DNA. The V and J calls reflect TCRdb's pipeline rather than the authors' work. The sample table holds around 15,000 distinct CDR3 sequences. The ten largest make up 3.5% to 4.5% of the sample.

Each sample's TRB amplification started from around 0.25 ug of peripheral blood genomic DNA, which corresponds to approximately 37,500 genome equivalents. On this clonotype itself: Its binding antigen is unknown.

This sample was also put to use in a study of T cell repertoires in aging, cancer and after chemotherapy. The second publication reports: Six donor age groups were covered, ranging from 30 or younger up to 70 or older, and each group contained at least three individuals. TCR repertoires from healthy donor controls were recorded over periods of several months to years and showed clear clonal overlap between repeated samplings. In total, the full dataset held about 8.8 million TCR reads. Untreated patients with hematological or solid cancers showed significantly lower blood TCR diversity and higher clonality than age-matched healthy donors. Declining TCR diversity with age in healthy donors was mainly explained by loss of richness; in cancer patients, loss of evenness also contributed. In both cancer cohorts, the median generation probability rose over the chemotherapy interval, which suggests that the repertoire was reconstituted through rebound thymic output. It was noted by the authors that conclusions about immunological memory after chemotherapy cannot be drawn from the repertoire data. The study profiled peripheral blood TCR beta repertoires from healthy donors and cancer patients to examine immunoaging and T cell reconstitution after chemotherapy. The cohort comprised about 220 cancer patients, approximately 90 with hematological and 124 with solid cancers, plus 95 healthy donors as a reference group. MiXCR versions 2.12 and 3.0.5 were used to process TRB sequences. Repertoire metrics included Shannon diversity, evenness, clonality (one minus evenness), and alpha-parameterized diversity profiles from alpha 0 to 5. The IGoR algorithm was used to calculate generation probabilities for clones in the paired samples taken before and after chemotherapy.

Recombination joined TRBV18 with TRBJ1-2. The origin of this receptor is a human donor in good health. The specimen sequenced was peripheral blood. The CDR3 region reads CASSPAGADYGYTF.